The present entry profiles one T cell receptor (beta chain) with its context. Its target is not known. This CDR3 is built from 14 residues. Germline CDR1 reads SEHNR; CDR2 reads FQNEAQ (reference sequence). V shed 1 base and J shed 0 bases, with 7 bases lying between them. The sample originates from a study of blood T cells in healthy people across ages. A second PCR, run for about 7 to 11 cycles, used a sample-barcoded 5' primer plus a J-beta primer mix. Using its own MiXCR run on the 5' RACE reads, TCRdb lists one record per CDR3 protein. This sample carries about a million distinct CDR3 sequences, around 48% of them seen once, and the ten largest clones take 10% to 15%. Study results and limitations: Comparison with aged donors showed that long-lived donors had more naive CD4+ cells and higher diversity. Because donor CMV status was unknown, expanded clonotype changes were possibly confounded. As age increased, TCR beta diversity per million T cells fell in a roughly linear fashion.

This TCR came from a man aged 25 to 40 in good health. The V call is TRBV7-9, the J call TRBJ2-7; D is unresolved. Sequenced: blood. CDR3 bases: TGTGCCAGCAGCTTAGTAGTCCCCTCCTACGAGCAGTACTTC. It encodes CASSLVVPSYEQYF.